A selection of T cell receptor beta chains follows, all from one sample in a study of vaccination effects on CD4 cells after COVID-19. The protocol was immunoSEQ multiplex PCR, while the TCRdb copy is restricted to in-frame clones and leaves out a portion. The sample consists of 25,000 to 35,000 clones, approximately 72% of them appearing once. No antigen has been identified for these receptors. Sequenced material: CD4+ T cells from PBMCs cultured with SARS-CoV-2 spike peptides, taken before COVID-19 vaccination. Receptors originate from a human donor who received a COVID-19 vaccine. CDR3s leave out the opening cysteine and the closing phenylalanine or tryptophan. D genes are given only for firm matches.

v_call d_call cdr3_aa
TRBV7-9 TRBD1 ASSSGRDRRSINYGYT
TRBV4-1 - ASSQDREVGRAF
TRBV6-1 - ASSEVGGEQY
TRBV11-2 - ASSLTHRREETQY
TRBV5-1 - ASSPQGSTNEKLF
TRBV7-6 - ASSLDPGAKETQY
TRBV14 - ASSQIGTTYYEQY
TRBV15 - ATSSWGTGNTIY
TRBV27 - ASSEQDSLPNSPLH
TRBV7-7 - ASRSRSEGYNEQF
TRBV7-9 TRBD1 ASSPNQGAGAKNIQY
TRBV3-1/TRBV3-2 TRBD2 ASSLGRVYEQY
TRBV7-2 - ASSQSAGVMQPQH
TRBV9 TRBD2 ASSGLDRTSGNEQF
TRBV19 TRBD1 ASSFETGSYEQY
TRBV5-5 - ASSLGVGAVSEQY
TRBV28 TRBD1 ASSLPGQGNEKLF
TRBV5-5 - ASSLRRATEAF
TRBV5-1 - ASSLLRPTDTQY
TRBV11-2 - ASSSASGISYEQY
TRBV27 - ASSLWSGANVLT
TRBV3-1/TRBV3-2 TRBD1 ASSPRTGAEQF
TRBV10-3 TRBD2 AISEGSGRAVNEQF
TRBV5-6 TRBD1 ASSLTGEETQY
TRBV7-8 TRBD2 ASSLAGLDLTYEQY
TRBV7-6 - ASSLAAGNSYNEQF
TRBV25-1 - ASSEFGRLQETQY
TRBV5-1 - ASSPTPAGPASSYNEQF
TRBV11-3 - ASSLMRSEQF
TRBV7-9 TRBD2 ASSPGGLAVYEQY
TRBV15 - ATSREAGETQY
TRBV7-9 - ASSLDSQGVTKNIQY
TRBV9 - ASSATGTANTGELF